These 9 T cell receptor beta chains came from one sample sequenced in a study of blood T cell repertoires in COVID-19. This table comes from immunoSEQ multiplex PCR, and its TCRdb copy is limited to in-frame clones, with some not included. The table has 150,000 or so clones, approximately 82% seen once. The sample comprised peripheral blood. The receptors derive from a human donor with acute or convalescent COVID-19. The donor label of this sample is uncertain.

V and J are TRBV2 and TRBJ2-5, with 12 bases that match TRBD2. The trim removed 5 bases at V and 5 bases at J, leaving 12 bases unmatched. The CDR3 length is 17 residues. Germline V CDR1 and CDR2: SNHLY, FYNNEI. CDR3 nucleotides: TGTGCCAGCAGTAAGACTAGCGGGGGCCACCTAGGTGAGACCCAGTACTTC. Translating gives CASSKTSGGHLGETQYF.

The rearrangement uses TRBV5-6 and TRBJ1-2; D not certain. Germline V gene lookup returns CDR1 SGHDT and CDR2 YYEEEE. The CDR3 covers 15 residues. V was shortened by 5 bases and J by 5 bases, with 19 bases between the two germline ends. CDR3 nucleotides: TGTGCCAGCAGGATTCTTTGGGGAACGGGGTATGGCTACACCTTC. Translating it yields CASRILWGTGYGYTF.

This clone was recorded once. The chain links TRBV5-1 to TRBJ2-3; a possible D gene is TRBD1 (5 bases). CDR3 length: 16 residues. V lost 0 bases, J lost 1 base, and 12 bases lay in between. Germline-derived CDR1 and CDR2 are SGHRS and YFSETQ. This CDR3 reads CASSLEGRVGTDTQYF. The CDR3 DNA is TGCGCCAGCAGCTTGGAGGGGCGAGTGGGCACAGATACGCAGTATTTT.

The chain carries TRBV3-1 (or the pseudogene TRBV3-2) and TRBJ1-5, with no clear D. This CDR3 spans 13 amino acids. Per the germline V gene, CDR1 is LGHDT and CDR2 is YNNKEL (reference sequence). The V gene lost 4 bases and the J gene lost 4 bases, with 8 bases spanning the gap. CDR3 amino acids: CASSPARNQPQHF. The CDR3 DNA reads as TGTGCCAGCAGCCCAGCTAGGAATCAGCCCCAGCATTTT.

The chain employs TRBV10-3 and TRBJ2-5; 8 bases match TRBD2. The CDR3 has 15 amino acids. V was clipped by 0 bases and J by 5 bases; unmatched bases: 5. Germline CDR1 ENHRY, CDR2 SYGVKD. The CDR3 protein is CAISESRASGETQYF. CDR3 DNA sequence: TGTGCCATCAGTGAGTCCCGGGCTAGCGGGGAGACCCAGTACTTC.

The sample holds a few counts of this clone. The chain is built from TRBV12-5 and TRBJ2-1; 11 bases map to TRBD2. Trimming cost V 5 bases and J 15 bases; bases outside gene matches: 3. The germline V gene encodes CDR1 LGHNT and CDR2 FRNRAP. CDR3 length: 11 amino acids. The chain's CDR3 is CASGPGTSGFF. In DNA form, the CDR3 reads TGTGCTAGTGGTCCCGGGACTAGCGGGTTCTTC.

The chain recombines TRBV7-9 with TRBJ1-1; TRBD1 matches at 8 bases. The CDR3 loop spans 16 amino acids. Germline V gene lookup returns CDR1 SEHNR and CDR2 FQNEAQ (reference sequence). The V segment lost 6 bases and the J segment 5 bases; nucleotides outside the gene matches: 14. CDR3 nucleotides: TGTGCCAGCAGTTCAACCGCCGGACAGGGTCGAACTGAAGCTTTCTTT. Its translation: CASSSTAGQGRTEAFF.

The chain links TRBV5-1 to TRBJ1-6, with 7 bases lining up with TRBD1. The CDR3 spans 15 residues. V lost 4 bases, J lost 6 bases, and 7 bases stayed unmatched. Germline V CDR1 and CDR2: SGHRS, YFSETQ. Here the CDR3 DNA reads TGCGCCAGCAGCCCGGATAGACAGGGTAATTCACCCCTCCACTTT. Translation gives CASSPDRQGNSPLHF.

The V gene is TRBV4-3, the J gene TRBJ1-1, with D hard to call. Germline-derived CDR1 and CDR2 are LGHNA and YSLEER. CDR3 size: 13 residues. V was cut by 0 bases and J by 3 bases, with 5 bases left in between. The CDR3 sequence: CASSQDLYTEAFF. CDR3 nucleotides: TGCGCCAGCAGCCAAGATCTGTACACTGAAGCTTTCTTT.